This T cell receptor beta chain originates from a study of blood T cell repertoires in COVID-19. Study at large: Samples of COVID-19 (acute and convalescent) were obtained from the United States, Italy and Spain. PBMCs, B-cell-depleted T cells, or T cells provided the cDNA or gDNA that made up the material.

In the original workflow: Amplification of reference gene primers provided the estimated nucleated cell counts. TCRdb's table, derived via immunoSEQ multiplex PCR, lists solely in-frame clones and lacks some. That table furnishes V, J and clone size, whereas the DNA furnished D and trimming. The table has approximately 18,000 clones, more than 85% seen once. CDR1 is SGHAT, CDR2 FQDESV, per germline (reference sequence). The CDR3 is 12 residues long. V lost 0 bases to trimming and J lost 8 bases, with 7 bases between them. The gene calls are TRBV11-1 and TRBJ1-1; no clear D. The specimen was peripheral blood. The TCR was taken from a human donor in a cohort sampled during active COVID-19. CDR3 nucleotide sequence: TGTGCCAGCAGCTTAGCGGCGGAAGAAGCTTTCTTT. This gives the protein CASSLAAEEAFF.